What follows describes a single T cell receptor beta chain. Its antigen remains unknown. Germline trimming cut 0 bases from V and 4 bases from J; bases unmatched to any gene: 2. From germline, CDR1 is MDHEN and CDR2 SYDVKM. The length of the CDR3 is 15 residues. The data stem from a study of vaccination and CD4 T cells after COVID-19. Study overall: Participants received two doses of either BNT162b2 or mRNA-1273 vaccine.

Treatment noted: approximately 9-day PBMC culture with coronavirus spike peptide pools or control peptides (ViraFEST assay). With the Oncomine TCR Beta short-read assay, DNA from cultured CD4+ T cells was sequenced. The template was genomic DNA from cultured CD4+ T cells. Each CDR3 protein is one row after TCRdb ran MiXCR on the PCR reads. The table lists under 15,000 distinct CDR3 sequences, about 44% of them singletons. The sequenced material came from CD4+ T cells from blood, cultured in vitro. The chain is built from TRBV28 and TRBJ2-3, with TRBD2 matching 9 bases. The clonotype comes from a human donor who had recovered from COVID-19. The CDR3 loop is CASSLWLAGPDTQYF. The DNA of the CDR3 is TGTGCCAGCAGTTTATGGCTAGCGGGACCAGATACGCAGTATTTT.